The rows below give T cell receptor beta chains drawn from one sample of a study of human T cells and chemical hapten exposure. TCRdb reprocessed the RACE reads with MiXCR, giving one entry per CDR3 protein. The table lists fewer than 200,000 distinct CDR3 sequences, 25% to 35% of them singletons. The sequences come from whole blood, collected in connection with sensitization to the hapten diphenylcyclopropenone (DPC). Source of these receptors: a woman aged 18-29 years with alopecia areata. Some clones in this sample may be carry-over from other donors' samples. CDR3s include the opening cysteine and the closing phenylalanine or tryptophan. Fields, in order: V gene, J gene, D gene, CDR3 protein. D genes are given only for firm matches.

TRBV5-1	TRBJ2-1	.	CASSSRAGATTYNEQFF
TRBV15	TRBJ1-4	.	CATSRAGGGATNEKLFF
TRBV11-2	TRBJ2-3	TRBD2	CASSLGLASGGGTDTQYF
TRBV4-1	TRBJ2-3	.	CASSQDGALREYQYF
TRBV10-3	TRBJ2-1	TRBD2	CAISDSGGSYNEQFF
TRBV27	TRBJ2-7	.	CASSLVGTNYEQYF
TRBV5-1	TRBJ1-1	.	CASRMVGITEAFF
TRBV13	TRBJ2-3	.	CASSSILWESTDTQYF
TRBV7-9	TRBJ1-6	TRBD1	CASSPSGDSSNSPLHF
TRBV12-3/TRBV12-4	TRBJ2-2	.	CASIRGWTGELFF
TRBV5-1	TRBJ1-2	.	CASSRTMGETYGYTF
TRBV9	TRBJ1-1	TRBD1	CASSLSWTGITEAFF
TRBV5-1	TRBJ2-1	.	CASSLAGKFHEQFF
TRBV6-5	TRBJ2-7	.	CASTGTGYEQYF
TRBV29-1	TRBJ1-1	.	CSVVRGNTEAFF
TRBV9	TRBJ1-2	.	CASSPQELYGYTF
TRBV2	TRBJ2-4	TRBD2	CASSSGTSGSGNF
TRBV7-3	TRBJ2-5	TRBD2	CASSMTSGVQETQYF
TRBV7-3	TRBJ2-3	.	CASSLIPSTDTQYF
TRBV4-1	TRBJ2-7	.	CASSQTSSSYEQYF
TRBV5-6	TRBJ2-2	.	CASSSSDATYTGELFF
TRBV27	TRBJ2-1	TRBD2	CASSPRSGTSVTYNEQFF
TRBV9	TRBJ2-5	.	CASSVGGGLQETQYF
TRBV7-9	TRBJ2-1	TRBD2	CASSQGSGSYGDEQFF
TRBV4-3	TRBJ1-2	TRBD1	CASSQEGTDYGYTF
TRBV9	TRBJ2-1	TRBD1	CASSVLTGGDEQFF
TRBV20-1	TRBJ2-4	TRBD2	CSAGRALDIQYF
TRBV6-6	TRBJ2-7	TRBD1	CASSYVNRDRTFLGAYEQYF
TRBV5-6	TRBJ2-7	TRBD2	CASSFGLAGTSYEQYF
TRBV9	TRBJ2-5	.	CASSDRLRSETQYF
TRBV2	TRBJ2-1	.	CASSEASTYNEQFF
TRBV7-3	TRBJ2-7	TRBD2	CASSFKGQGGYEQYF
TRBV9	TRBJ2-2	.	CASSLIQNTGELFF
TRBV9	TRBJ1-6	.	CASSEDRLYSPLHF
TRBV5-4	TRBJ2-1	TRBD2	CASSLRREIYNEQFF